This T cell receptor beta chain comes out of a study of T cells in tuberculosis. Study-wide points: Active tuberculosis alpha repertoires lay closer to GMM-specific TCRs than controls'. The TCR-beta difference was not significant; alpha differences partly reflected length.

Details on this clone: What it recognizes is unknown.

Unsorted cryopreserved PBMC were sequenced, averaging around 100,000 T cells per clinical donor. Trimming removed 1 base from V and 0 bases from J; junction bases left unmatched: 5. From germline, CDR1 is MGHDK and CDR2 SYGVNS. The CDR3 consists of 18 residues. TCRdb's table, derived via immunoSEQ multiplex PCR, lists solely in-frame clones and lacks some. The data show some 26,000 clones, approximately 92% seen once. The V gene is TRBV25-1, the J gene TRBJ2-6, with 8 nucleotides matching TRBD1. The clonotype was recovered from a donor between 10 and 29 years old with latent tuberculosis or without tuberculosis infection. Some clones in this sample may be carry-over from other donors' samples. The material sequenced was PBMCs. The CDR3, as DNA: TGTGCCAGCAGTGAATTTGACAGGGGATCCTCTGGGGCCAACGTCCTGACTTTC. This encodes CASSEFDRGSSGANVLTF.